This paragraph reports one T cell receptor (beta chain). There is no known antigen for this receptor. No qualities accompany the bases; no much larger clone lies one base away. This sample was taken from a study of T cell repertoires in cytomegalovirus infection (dated by TCRdb to between 2018 and 2021). The study in broad terms: Because public TCR beta signatures pointed to carriage of CMV infection together with the matching HLA type, the HLA type of each donor mattered for the analysis. General conclusions and limits of the study: Cumulative frequency of public TCR beta family members discriminated carriers of CMV infection plus the relevant HLA type in this cohort and an independent roughly 320-donor cohort. The ex vivo response was dominated by HLA-C-restricted CMV-specific TCR beta clonotypes, which also provided the single most frequent clonotype in two of eight donors.

Relative to germline, V is 5 bases shorter and J is 0 bases shorter, with 13 bases between their ends. Measured from the cysteine to the phenylalanine, the CDR3 is 15 residues long. CDR3 DNA only is kept here, 45 bases in frame from base 1. Instrument on record: Illumina HiSeq 1500. TCRdb reprocessed the public reads (quality trimming at Q25 with fastp, clone calling with MiXCR) and kept in-frame beta chains. Each CDR3 protein gets just one entry, which takes the most common genes and DNA from the rows behind it. In all, the sample holds fewer than 250,000 distinct CDR3 sequences, and 9% to 15% of those were seen once. 1.5% to 2% of the sample is in the top ten clones.

The sequence was obtained from a human donor in good health (CMV status not recorded). Some clones in this sample may be carry-over from other donors' samples. Sequenced: PBMCs. The chain couples TRBV12-3 or TRBV12-4 to TRBJ1-1; too little of a D gene remains to name it. The CDR3 corresponds to CASSPGSVMNTEAFF. In nucleotides, the sequence is TGTGCCAGCAGTCCAGGCAGCGTCATGAACACTGAAGCTTTCTTT.